This T cell receptor (beta chain) was found in a study of blood T cell repertoires in COVID-19. Study details: Researchers got acute and convalescent COVID-19 samples from the United States, Italy and Spain. PBMCs, B-cell-depleted T cells, or T cells were the source of the cDNA or gDNA that made up the material.

The length of the CDR3 is 15 residues. Germline V gene sequence: CDR1 SNHLY, CDR2 FYNNEI. Losses at the gene ends were 5 bases for V and 7 bases for J; bases not matched to a gene: 10. In the original workflow: Cell counts per sample came from amplifying reference gene primers. This table comes from immunoSEQ multiplex PCR, and its TCRdb copy is limited to in-frame clones, with some not included. V, J and clone size derive from that table, while D and trimming were established from the DNA sequence. The table includes some 120,000 clones, roughly 90% detected once. The TCR originated in a man in his fifties with acute or convalescent COVID-19. The genes are TRBV2 and TRBJ2-7; TRBD1 aligns across 11 bases. The sequencing sample was made of peripheral blood. CDR3 coding DNA: TGTGCCAGCAGTATTGCGGGACAGGGGGTAGGGGAGCAGTACTTC. Its translation: CASSIAGQGVGEQYF.